Below, 14 T cell receptor beta chains from the same sample are listed, as sequenced in a study of glioma-infiltrating T cells after dendritic cell vaccination. Regarding time point: after dendritic cell vaccination, including at tumor progression/relapse. Assay used: immunoSEQ multiplex PCR; TCRdb lists only in-frame clones, some missing. This table has some 110,000 clones, 90% appearing once. The sequenced sample was blood, obtained after dendritic cell vaccination. The receptors here all came from a human donor with glioblastoma.

V gene TRBV7-3 combines with J gene TRBJ1-3; a weak D match, TRBD1 (6 bases). From germline, CDR1 is SGHTA and CDR2 FQGTGA. CDR3 length: 15 residues. Trimming took 4 bases from V and 4 from J, leaving 14 bases between them. The CDR3 DNA sequence: TGTGCCAGCAGCTCCGGGGGGCTAGGAGGAAACACCATATATTTT. This translates into CASSSGGLGGNTIYF.

This chain links TRBV7-2 with TRBJ2-1, with D possibly matching TRBD2 (6 bases). Germline lookup yields CDR1 SGHTA and CDR2 FQGNSA. This CDR3 comprises 14 residues. V was shortened by 6 bases and J by 7 bases, with 16 bases between the two germline ends. The CDR3 sequence: CASSSPPGRNEQFF. The CDR3 nucleotides read TGTGCCAGCAGTTCCCCCCCGGGGAGGAATGAGCAGTTCTTC.

The chain uses TRBV9 and TRBJ1-6; no clear D gene. The CDR3 has 13 residues. V lost 3 bases and J lost 6, with 7 bases in between. The V gene's germline CDR1 is SGDLS and CDR2 YYNGEE. In DNA, the CDR3 is TGTGCCAGCAGCGCGGGTCCTAATTCACCCCTCCACTTT. It encodes CASSAGPNSPLHF.

The V gene is TRBV2, the J gene TRBJ2-7; D gene ambiguous. The V and J ends lost 3 bases and 2 bases respectively, with 8 bases between them. The CDR3 is made up of 13 amino acids. Germline loops: CDR1 SNHLY, CDR2 FYNNEI. This chain's CDR3 is CASSEWLAYEQYF. The CDR3 DNA reads as TGTGCCAGCAGTGAGTGGCTAGCCTACGAGCAGTACTTC.

The table lists this clone with a count of one. This rearrangement joins TRBV5-1 to TRBJ2-5; 9 bases map to TRBD2. Germline V gives CDR1 SGHRS, CDR2 YFSETQ. The CDR3 spans 15 residues. Trimming cost V 4 bases and J 5 bases; bases outside gene matches: 9. The CDR3 is CASSDSGTSLETQYF. CDR3 nucleotides: TGCGCCAGCAGCGATTCGGGGACTAGCCTGGAGACCCAGTACTTC.

In regard to this clone: Other DNA sequences within the sample encode an identical CDR3. The rearrangement uses TRBV19 and TRBJ1-5; the match to TRBD1 covers 9 bases. Germline lookup yields CDR1 LNHDA and CDR2 SQIVND (reference sequence). The CDR3 spans 17 residues. V trimming: 3 bases; J trimming: 2 bases; junction bases outside the gene matches: 8. The DNA of the CDR3 is TGTGCCAGTAGTATCCCAGGACAGGGGTTTGGCAATCAGCCCCAGCATTTT. Its translation: CASSIPGQGFGNQPQHF.

This chain uses TRBV23-1 with TRBJ1-5; perhaps TRBD1 as D (5 bases). TRBV23-1 is annotated as an ORF whose role is uncertain. V was pared by 8 bases and J by 1 base, with 12 bases between. The CDR3 is 14 residues long. CDR3: CASPGGGSNQPQHF. CDR3 sequence (DNA): TGCGCCAGCCCGGGGGGTGGAAGCAATCAGCCCCAGCATTTT.

The chain links TRBV5-1 to TRBJ1-5; D not certain. Germline CDR1 and CDR2: SGHRS and YFSETQ. CDR3 length: 14 amino acids. V was pared by 4 bases and J by 5 bases, with 13 bases between. The CDR3 bases are TGCGCCAGCAGCACCTATAAGGCGGATCAGCCCCAGCATTTT. Protein product: CASSTYKADQPQHF.

The rearrangement links TRBV7-8 to TRBJ2-5; D possibly corresponds to TRBD1 (5 bases). V was cut by 0 bases and J by 7 bases, with 18 bases left in between. Germline lookup yields CDR1 SGHVS and CDR2 FQNEAQ. CDR3 length equals 16 residues. CDR3 coding DNA: TGTGCCAGCAGCTTAGCCAGGGTTAGTGGTAGAGCGACCCAGTACTTC. Its protein product is CASSLARVSGRATQYF. Full variable domain (outside the CDR3, taken from reference TRBV7-8 and TRBJ2-5): GAGVSQSPRYKVAKRGQDVALRCDPISGHVSLFWYQQALGQGPEFLTYFQNEAQLDKSGLPSDRFFAERPEGSVSTLKIQRTQQEDSAVYLCASSLARVSGRATQYFGPGTRLLVL.

This clone was observed a single time. The CDR3 reads CASSGYLGRGEETQYF. The CDR3 DNA reads as TGTGCCAGCAGTGGTTACCTTGGCAGGGGGGAAGAGACCCAGTACTTC. The chain uses TRBV6-1 and TRBJ2-5; D is perhaps TRBD1 (7 bases). The V and J ends lost 4 bases and 3 bases respectively, with 18 bases between them. CDR3 length: 16 residues. Germline V gives CDR1 MNHNS, CDR2 SASEGT.

J is TRBJ1-2 and V is TRBV6-5; the match to TRBD1 covers 8 bases. The germline CDR1 and CDR2 sequences are MNHEY and SVGAGI. V lost 7 bases, J lost 2 bases, and 9 bases stayed unmatched. The CDR3 extends over 15 amino acids. CDR3 nucleotide sequence: TGTGCCAGCATGCCTGACAGGGGTCGAAACTATGGCTACACCTTC. It yields the protein CASMPDRGRNYGYTF.

This chain connects TRBV11-2 to TRBJ2-7; tentative D call: TRBD1 (5 bases). Deletions cut 1 base from V and 3 bases from J, with 16 bases between. This CDR3 region has 16 residues. Germline values: CDR1 SGHAT, CDR2 FQNNGV. The CDR3 is CASSLGVIVDIYEQYF. In nucleotides, the CDR3 is TGTGCCAGCAGCTTAGGTGTTATAGTGGACATCTACGAGCAGTACTTC.

V usage is TRBV5-4 and J usage is TRBJ2-4, with D maybe TRBD2 (5 bases). Deletions cut 4 bases from V and 1 base from J, with 12 bases between. This CDR3 is 15 amino acids long. The germline gives CDR1 SGHNT, CDR2 YYREEE (reference sequence). CDR3 amino acids: CASSLSGEAKNIQYF. CDR3 sequence (DNA): TGTGCCAGCAGCCTATCCGGGGAGGCCAAAAACATTCAGTACTTC.

V usage is TRBV23-1 and J usage is TRBJ1-3; TRBD1 matches at 8 bases. Being an ORF, TRBV23-1 has a function that is uncertain. Germline trimming cut 0 bases from V and 2 bases from J; bases unmatched to any gene: 6. The CDR3 has 17 residues. The CDR3, as DNA: TGCGCCAGCAGTCAATCCATGCAGGGGGCCACTGGAAACACCATATATTTT. Translation gives CASSQSMQGATGNTIYF.